This TCR beta chain was profiled in a study of T cells in Graves' hyperthyroidism and ophthalmopathy (dated by TCRdb to between 2018 and 2021). At the level of the whole study: Peripheral blood was sampled at the time of initial diagnosis, prior to any treatment. Prospective prediction of ophthalmopathy was tested in an independent validation cohort consisting of 18 hyperthyroidism patients and around 16 patients who later progressed to ophthalmopathy. According to the paper, TCR Vbeta CDR3 sequencing was carried out on approximately 140 peripheral blood samples, which came from around 43 ophthalmopathy, around 75 hyperthyroidism and approximately 17 progressor patients. TCR V-J signatures able to tell the groups apart were searched for in a discovery cohort of about a hundred patients, of whom more than 40 had Graves' ophthalmopathy and roughly 59 had stable Graves' hyperthyroidism. In addition, the study compared T-cell repertoires in thyroid tissue and in blood from roughly 6 Graves' hyperthyroidism patients. For training and testing, the 100 patients in the discovery cohort were randomly divided in a 7:3 ratio. Once sampling was done, hyperthyroidism patients were given methimazole at a starting dose of 30 mg daily, whereas ophthalmopathy patients were given high-dose intravenous methylprednisolone. On the study overall, not on this receptor specifically: Most expanded thyroid clonotypes (frequency above 0.001) were also found in blood, which suggests that blood repertoires may mirror thyroid immune responses. In validation, the model predicted progression to ophthalmopathy a median of about 5.9 months before onset, with 65% to 71% sensitivity and about 72% specificity. In cross-validation, a model built on a 13 V-J signature told ophthalmopathy apart from stable hyperthyroidism with just under 90% sensitivity and roughly 82% specificity, and in testing the same model reached 80%/75%. No statistical method was used to set the sample size in advance, and investigators knew the group allocation.

This clonotype was picked up many times. Its specific antigen is unknown. No much larger clonotype is one base removed from it; base qualities were not supplied. The TCR beta CDR3 regions were amplified from the RNA transcripts. The TCR CDR3 was subjected to a first round of RT-PCR using the HTBI primer set and the Qiagen OneStep RT-PCR kit. Libraries were constructed in a second round of multiplex PCR, after which size selection and purification were carried out. Paired-end sequencing of the libraries was performed with 100 bp reads on an Illumina HiSeq2000. Turning to the authors' computational methods: SOAPnuke was used to process the raw data, throwing out any read that contained adapters or uncalled bases, had a mean Phred below 15, or lacked an exact constant-primer or identifier match. COPE v1.2.5 was used to merge high-quality paired reads, and clonotypes were defined as unique nucleotide sequences. Clonotypes were aligned to IMGT TRBV, TRBD and TRBJ reference segments using MiTCR v1.1. Only V-J combinations with frequency above 0.0001, covering 99.2% of repertoires, were analysed. A TCS score was defined as the ratio between F50 (clonal expansion) and ExV (chaos), using BLOSUM62-based TCRdist between CDR3 peptides within each V-J. Welch's t-statistics and random forest reduced roughly 540 V-J features to fewer than 15, which were used in a naive Bayes classifier (R e1071). TCRdb ran its own pipeline on the public reads, namely fastp trimming at Q25 and MiXCR clone calling, and kept in-frame beta chains. Every entry covers one CDR3 protein and lists the most common genes and DNA from its rows. The authors' filters were not applied to this entry. Present in this sample are a few hundred thousand distinct CDR3 sequences, approximately 15% of which were seen just once. The top ten constitute around 6.6% of the sample.

V loses 4 bases of germline sequence and J loses 10 bases, and the interval between the two ends is 14 bases. CDR1 and CDR2 (SGHTA, FQGNSA) derive from the germline V gene. The CDR3 numbers 13 residues from cysteine through phenylalanine. The sequence is cut down to CDR3 DNA, 39 bases in frame from base 1. A patient counted as having stable Graves' hyperthyroidism if no progression to ophthalmopathy occurred over 18 months of follow-up. Hyperthyroidism patients were newly diagnosed, with disease duration under 2 months, and aged 18 to 65 years. The study excluded patients with uncontrolled infections, other autoimmune diseases, pregnancy or lactation. Diagnoses were based on clinical symptoms, serum thyroxine and TRAb, thyroid ultrasound and orbital computed tomography. PBMCs were separated from roughly 10 ml of fresh peripheral blood using Ficoll-Paque density gradient centrifugation. Trizol reagent was used to extract total RNA, and RNA quality was then checked on an Agilent 2100 Bioanalyzer.

Sequencing was performed on blood. The TCR sequence derives from a woman aged 25 to 45 with Graves' hyperthyroidism. The sequence is built from TRBV7-2 and TRBJ2-1; a weak D assignment points to TRBD2 (6 bases agree). CDR3 reads: CASSWTGVGEQFF. The DNA sequence is as follows: TGTGCCAGCAGCTGGACGGGGGTAGGGGAGCAGTTCTTC. The full variable domain, with segments outside the CDR3 supplied by the reference TRBV7-2 and TRBJ2-1 proteins, appears as GAGVSQSPSNKVTEKGKDVELRCDPISGHTALYWYRQSLGQGLEFLIYFQGNSAPDKSGLPSDRFSAERTGGSVSTLTIQRTQQEDSAVYLCASSWTGVGEQFFGPGTRLTVL.